This TCR beta chain was found in a study of memory CD4+ T cells and cytomegalovirus serostatus. Study-level information: Healthy Belgian adult donors included several CMV-positive and 24 CMV-negative people.

The sort gate was single viable CD3+CD4+CD8-CD45RO+ cells for memory CD4+ T cells. Assay: immunoSEQ multiplex PCR; the TCRdb copy retains only in-frame clones and omits some. The sample includes over 40,000 clones, under 90% seen only once; the top ten take approximately 0.64%. The CDR3 has 19 residues. Per the germline V gene, CDR1 is SEHNR and CDR2 is FQNEAQ (reference sequence). Study-wide points: Median bootstrapped AUC for CMV status was roughly 0.95 originally, about 0.9 US-trained. The CMV-associated TCR signature appears largely within the CD4+ memory repertoire. Each of some 67 CMV-associated TCRbeta sequences occurred in one to five individuals.

Concerning this clone: Its target is not known. Its ends do not fully match the called genes, so a read error is possible.

The sequence was collected from an adult in good health and CMV-seronegative. The sequencing input was memory CD4+ T cells from blood. This rearrangement joins TRBV7-9 to TRBJ2-7; TRBD1 matches 12 bases. DNA of the CDR3: TGTGCCAGCAACTTAGCCCCTGGGACAGGGGGCTTCAGGTCCTACGAGCAGTACTTC. Residues: CASNLAPGTGGFRSYEQYF. The full variable domain, completed using reference TRBV7-9 and TRBJ2-7, is DTGVSQNPRHKITKRGQNVTFRCDPISEHNRLYWYRQTLGQGPEFLTYFQNEAQLEKSRLLSDRFSAERPKGSFSTLEIQRTEQGDSAMYLCASNLAPGTGGFRSYEQYFGPGTRLTVT.